This paragraph covers one T cell receptor beta chain sequence. As yet, its antigen is unknown. The data stem from a study of PD-1 blockade in classical Hodgkin lymphoma. Study-wide findings and caveats: Healthy donors reportedly exceeded newly diagnosed patients in baseline TCR diversity.

Generated by immunoSEQ multiplex PCR, the TCRdb table keeps only in-frame clones and is missing some. The sample gives about 44,000 clones, about 70% of which show up once; around 3.1% is in the top ten. The CDR3 covers 13 residues. Germline V gene lookup returns CDR1 MDHEN and CDR2 SYDVKM. After removal of 6 bases from V and 4 bases from J, the junction contained 4 bases not matched to a gene. Described time point: cycle 4 day 1 (C4D1), after five to seven weeks of nivolumab. In every patient, relapse followed autologous stem cell transplantation, while exposure to brentuximab vedotin differed. Sequenced here: peripheral blood mononuclear cells (PBMCs), sampled before the fourth cycle of nivolumab. The V and J genes are TRBV28 and TRBJ2-7, with 9 positions matching TRBD2. This receptor was obtained from a human donor with classical Hodgkin lymphoma. CDR3 loop: CASRGGGAYEQYF. The CDR3 nucleotides are TGTGCCAGCAGAGGCGGGGGGGCGTACGAGCAGTACTTC. Together with reference TRBV28 and TRBJ2-7, the CDR3 gives the full variable domain: DVKVTQSSRYLVKRTGEKVFLECVQDMDHENMFWYRQDPGLGLRLIYFSYDVKMKEKGDIPEGYSVSREKKERFSLILESASTNQTSMYLCASRGGGAYEQYFGPGTRLTVT.